This TCR beta chain was sequenced for a study of cytomegalovirus exposure and HLA in healthy donors. After removal of 5 bases from V and 2 bases from J, the junction contained 2 bases not matched to a gene. Looked up from germline, CDR1 is MNHEY and CDR2 is SVGAGI. CDR3 length: 13 amino acids. Note on this clone: Its antigen is currently unknown.

The PCR employed 60 Vbeta primers together with 13 Jbeta primers. Some clones are missing from TCRdb's copy, which holds only in-frame ones; the method was immunoSEQ multiplex PCR. The table records about 130,000 clones, over 75% of them present only once. Study-wide findings and caveats: When the data were analyzed later, several of the most significant clusters appeared to be linked to common viral pathogens. A later analysis found most CMV-associated TCR beta chains apparently HLA-restricted.

The rearrangement links TRBV6-5 to TRBJ1-2; 7 nucleotides match TRBD1. This TCR was sampled from a man aged 18 to 35 in good health and CMV-seropositive. The specimen was PBMCs. CDR3 DNA sequence: TGTGCCAGCAGTGACAGGGAGAACTATGGCTACACCTTC. Residues: CASSDRENYGYTF.